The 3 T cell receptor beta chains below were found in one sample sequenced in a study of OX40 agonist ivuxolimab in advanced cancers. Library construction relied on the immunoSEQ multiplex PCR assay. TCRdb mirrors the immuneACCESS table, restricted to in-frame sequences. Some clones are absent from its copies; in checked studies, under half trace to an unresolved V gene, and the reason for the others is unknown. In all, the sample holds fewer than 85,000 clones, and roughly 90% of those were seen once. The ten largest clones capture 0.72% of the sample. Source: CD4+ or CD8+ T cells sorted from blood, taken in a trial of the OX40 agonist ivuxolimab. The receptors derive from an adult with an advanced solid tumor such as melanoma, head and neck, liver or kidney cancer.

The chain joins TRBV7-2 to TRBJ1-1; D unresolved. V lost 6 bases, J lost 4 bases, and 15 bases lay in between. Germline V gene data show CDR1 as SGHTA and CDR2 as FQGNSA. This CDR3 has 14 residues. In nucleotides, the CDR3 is TGTGCCAGCAGTGTCGGGTCTACCCTCACTGAAGCTTTCTTT. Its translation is CASSVGSTLTEAFF. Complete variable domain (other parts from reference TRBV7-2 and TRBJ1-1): GAGVSQSPSNKVTEKGKDVELRCDPISGHTALYWYRQSLGQGLEFLIYFQGNSAPDKSGLPSDRFSAERTGGSVSTLTIQRTQQEDSAVYLCASSVGSTLTEAFFGQGTRLTVV.

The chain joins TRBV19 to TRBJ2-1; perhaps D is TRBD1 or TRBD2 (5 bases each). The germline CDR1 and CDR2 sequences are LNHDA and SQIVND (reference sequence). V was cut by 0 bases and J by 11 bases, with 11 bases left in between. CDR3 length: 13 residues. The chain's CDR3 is CASSIDLLGQQFF. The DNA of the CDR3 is TGTGCCAGTAGTATAGATCTCTTGGGACAGCAGTTCTTC.

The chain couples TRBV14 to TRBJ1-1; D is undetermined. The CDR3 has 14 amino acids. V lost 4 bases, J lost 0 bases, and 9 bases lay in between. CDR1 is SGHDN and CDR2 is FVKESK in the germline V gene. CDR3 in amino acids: CASSLPGLNTEAFF. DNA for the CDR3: TGTGCCAGCAGCCTCCCGGGCTTGAACACTGAAGCTTTCTTT.